Listed here is a single TCR beta chain. Its antigen is undetermined. These data come from a study of CXCR3-negative and CXCR3-positive naive CD8 T cells. Study-wide points: TRB CDR3 properties indicated TCR strength, while surface CD5 was similar across naive subsets. Comparably high diversity was seen in both naive subsets, and much lower diversity in memory CD8+ cells. Naive cells positive for CXCR3 carried more hydrophobic TRB CDR3s than CXCR3-negative ones.

With UMI labels, 5' RACE was used to prepare the TRB cDNA libraries. Reprocessing the 5' RACE reads, TCRdb reports a single entry for every CDR3 protein and omits DNA. The sample totals about 120,000 distinct CDR3 sequences. The source material was naive CXCR3+ CD8+ T cells from blood. As for subset: CD45RO-CCR7+CD27+CD95- naive CD8+ T cells expressing CXCR3 (TNR3+). This TCR was sampled from a human donor in good health. Some clones in this sample may be carry-over from other donors' samples.

CDR3 amino acids: CASSLDGVGYEQYF. The V call is TRBV11-2, the J call TRBJ2-7. Looked up from germline, CDR1 is SGHAT and CDR2 is FQNNGV. The CDR3 runs 14 residues.